This paragraph covers one TCR beta chain sequence. Authors' data handling: By means of reference gene primer amplification, nucleated cell counts were estimated. The repertoire was sequenced with immunoSEQ multiplex PCR; TCRdb's copy has only in-frame clones and lacks some. The V and J calls and clone size are taken from that table; D and trimming were inferred from the DNA. The sample carries around 140,000 clones, more than 75% recorded once. The sample is drawn from a study of blood T cell repertoires in COVID-19. Germline V gene sequence: CDR1 LNHDA, CDR2 SQIVND (reference sequence). The V and J ends lost 6 bases and 0 bases respectively, with 11 bases between them. This CDR3 contains 14 residues.

J is TRBJ1-1 and V is TRBV19, with D possibly matching TRBD1 (6 bases). The receptor's source is a man of 80 years or more with acute or convalescent COVID-19. Sequencing was carried out using peripheral blood. CDR3 coding DNA: TGTGCCAGTAGGACAGGTAATGTGAACACTGAAGCTTTCTTT. The encoded protein is CASRTGNVNTEAFF.